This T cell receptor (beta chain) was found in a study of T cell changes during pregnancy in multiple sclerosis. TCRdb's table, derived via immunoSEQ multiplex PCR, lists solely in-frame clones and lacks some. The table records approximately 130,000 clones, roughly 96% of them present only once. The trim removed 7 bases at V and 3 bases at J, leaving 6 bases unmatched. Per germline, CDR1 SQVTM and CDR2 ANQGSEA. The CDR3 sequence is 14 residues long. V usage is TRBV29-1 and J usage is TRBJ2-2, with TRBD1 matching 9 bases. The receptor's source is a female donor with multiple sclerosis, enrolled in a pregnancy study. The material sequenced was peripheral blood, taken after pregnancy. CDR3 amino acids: CSASGQGDTGELFF. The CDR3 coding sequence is TGCAGCGCTTCGGGACAGGGAGACACCGGGGAGCTGTTTTTT.